These T cell receptor beta chains were read from a single sample in a study of T cell responses to AZD1222 COVID-19 vaccine. TCRdb's table, derived via immunoSEQ multiplex PCR, lists solely in-frame clones and lacks some. The top ten hold 3.5% to 4% of the sample, which has about 200,000 clones, more than 80% seen once. Sequencing was performed on peripheral blood, taken 28 days after the second dose of the MenACWY control vaccine. Source of these receptors: an adult who received the MenACWY meningococcal vaccine as a control. CDR3s include the opening cysteine and the closing phenylalanine or tryptophan. Fields, in order: V gene, CDR3 protein.

>TRBV4-2
CASSQDWPAGPQETQYF
>TRBV6-2/TRBV6-3
CASSYSSRANTEAFF
>TRBV28
CASSLWGEGSGNTIYF
>TRBV30
CAWARGTGANVLTF
>TRBV10-1
CASRKLTSGYNEQFF
>TRBV27
CASSLSGSGTDTQYF
>TRBV29-1
CSVFMTTGRTEAFF
>TRBV5-1
CASSSTVNTEAFF
>TRBV10-3
CAISDLGRRTGDSGNTIYF
>TRBV14
CASSQGPRGGGRDEQYF
>TRBV25-1
CASSGIGDRAFNIQYF
>TRBV6-4
CASRVEGLAGMNTEAFF
>TRBV19
CASTPVAGVSYEQYF
>TRBV12-3/TRBV12-4
CASIPGPNYGYTF
>TRBV19
CASLRDRYQPQHF
>TRBV6-5
CASRPGTGVYEQYF
>TRBV28
CASSPDRGQRGYTF
>TRBV5-6
CASSQSVRTGALEEAFF
>TRBV2
CASGASRHEQFF
>TRBV6-6
CASSYPWDLRAGGYTF
>TRBV6-5
CASSRWEWDEQFF
>TRBV7-9
CASSQYANTEAFF
>TRBV18
CASSPGTRGGYTF
>TRBV5-1
CASSLGQINTGELFF
>TRBV7-9
CASSFRQPLGETQYF
>TRBV28
CASRLGREGFF
>TRBV6-2/TRBV6-3
CASSYTSGGIYEQYF
>TRBV27
CASRTGGRETQYF
>TRBV7-6
CASSSTGLSSGNTIYF
>TRBV15
CATSIGTGWKDYGYTF
>TRBV18
CASSPRTSGGNEQFF
>TRBV6-5
CASSLNGPYYTF
>TRBV2
CASSESGGRNQPQHF
>TRBV5-4
CASSLDSYNEKLFF
>TRBV4-3
CASSQGRLSTDTQYF
>TRBV2
CASHSGGDYYGYTF
>TRBV11-3
CASSEAGGIGEKLFF
>TRBV11-1
CASSPGTRDLYEQYF
>TRBV15
CATSRARGFSYNEQFF
>TRBV2
CASSEGAVRTGLTGELFF
>TRBV6-1
CASSEAGLAGAAQYF
>TRBV27
CASTPFGNTNYGYTF
>TRBV24-1
CATSDMTATATNEKLFF
>TRBV6-2/TRBV6-3
CASSQGLAGVHEQYF
>TRBV7-6
CASSLGSTTGAVYEQYF
>TRBV6-5
CASSSRDSSYEQYF
>TRBV30
CAWSQGEEGYTF
>TRBV5-8
CASSLTHLNTEAFF
>TRBV11-2
CASSTLRAQRNEQFF
>TRBV4-3
CASSQGGRSNTGELFF
>TRBV27
CATSPSMRNTEAFF
>TRBV12-5
CASGPGGPQHF